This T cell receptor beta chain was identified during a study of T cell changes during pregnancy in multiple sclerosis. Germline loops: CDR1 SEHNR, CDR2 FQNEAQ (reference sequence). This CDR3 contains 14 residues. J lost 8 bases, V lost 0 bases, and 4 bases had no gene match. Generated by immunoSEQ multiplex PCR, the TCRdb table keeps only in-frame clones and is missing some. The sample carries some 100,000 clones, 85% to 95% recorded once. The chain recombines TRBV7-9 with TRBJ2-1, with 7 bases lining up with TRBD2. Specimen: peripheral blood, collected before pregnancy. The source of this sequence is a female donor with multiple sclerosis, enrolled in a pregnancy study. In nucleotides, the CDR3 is TGTGCCAGCAGCTTAGCGGGAGGGGTCGATGAGCAGTTCTTC. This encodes CASSLAGGVDEQFF.